Sequencing of this T cell receptor (beta chain) was carried out in a study of a mutant IDH1 vaccine in newly diagnosed glioma. General study findings and limits: Vaccine-induced responses were seen in around 93% of patients, spanning several MHC alleles.

A remark on this clone: Its antigen is as yet unknown.

Germline V gives CDR1 MNHEY, CDR2 SMNVEV (reference sequence). This CDR3 contains 14 residues. The V segment lost 5 bases and the J segment 6 bases; nucleotides outside the gene matches: 10. Time point here: week 23, last vaccination. A 20-mer mutant IDH1 peptide at 300 ug was injected subcutaneously with topical imiquimod. Produced via immunoSEQ multiplex PCR; TCRdb's table is partial and in-frame only. The sample records about 56,000 clones, around 86% being singletons. This sequence originates from a man aged 35 to 55 with glioma. The input for sequencing was PBMCs, taken from a glioma patient whose treatment included an IDH1 peptide vaccine. The V gene is TRBV27, the J gene TRBJ2-7; TRBD1 aligns across 7 bases. The CDR3 sequence is CASSPPYRGGEQYF. CDR3 bases: TGTGCCAGCAGTCCACCCTACAGGGGTGGCGAGCAGTACTTC.